These T cell receptor beta chains were read from a single sample in a study of T cell changes during pregnancy in multiple sclerosis. Measured with immunoSEQ multiplex PCR; TCRdb has only the in-frame clones, and not every one. Here the sample spans around 62,000 clones, 89% being singletons. This specimen was peripheral blood, taken in the first trimester of pregnancy. These receptors were collected from a female donor with multiple sclerosis, enrolled in a pregnancy study. Each CDR3 is given with its conserved first and last residue. The D gene is left open where the match is weak. For some rows the clone size is stated as once, few or many, or as a class when expanded; others skip it.

clone size	V gene	D gene	J gene	CDR3 protein	CDR3 DNA
few	TRBV30	-	TRBJ1-6	CAWNREASPLHF	TGTGCCTGGAACCGCGAAGCTTCACCCCTCCACTTT
-	TRBV19	-	TRBJ2-3	CASSIGSDPSTDTQYF	TGTGCCAGTAGTATCGGGTCAGATCCTAGCACAGATACGCAGTATTTT
-	TRBV7-2	-	TRBJ1-5	CASSLVPLSNQPQHF	TGTGCCAGCAGCTTAGTCCCACTCAGCAATCAGCCCCAGCATTTT
-	TRBV27	-	TRBJ1-1	CASSFDPGSLSEAFF	TGTGCCAGCAGTTTCGATCCGGGATCGCTCTCTGAAGCTTTCTTT
-	TRBV5-1	-	TRBJ2-1	CASSLAGISSYNEQFF	TGCGCCAGCAGCTTGGCCGGGATTAGCTCCTACAATGAGCAGTTCTTC
-	TRBV11-2	TRBD2	TRBJ2-2	CASSLDLGGASYTGELFF	TGTGCCAGCAGCTTAGATCTCGGGGGGGCCTCGTACACCGGGGAGCTGTTTTTT
-	TRBV7-6	-	TRBJ2-2	CASSLEVYKGVNTGELFF	TGTGCCAGCAGCTTAGAGGTTTATAAAGGGGTGAACACCGGGGAGCTGTTTTTT
-	TRBV4-1	-	TRBJ2-7	CASGGASNSYEQYF	TGCGCCAGCGGGGGGGCATCTAACTCCTACGAGCAGTACTTC
-	TRBV7-9	TRBD2	TRBJ2-3	CASSSSGAWADTQYF	TGTGCCAGCAGCTCTAGCGGAGCTTGGGCAGATACGCAGTATTTT
-	TRBV4-1	-	TRBJ2-7	CASSHLNTGEQYF	TGCGCCAGCAGCCACCTCAACACGGGGGAGCAGTACTTC
-	TRBV7-9	-	TRBJ1-1	CASSPGGTNTEAFF	TGTGCCAGCAGCCCCGGGGGGACGAACACTGAAGCTTTCTTT
-	TRBV6-5	-	TRBJ2-6	CASSYSSAGANVLTF	TGTGCCAGCAGTTACTCGAGTGCTGGGGCCAACGTCCTGACTTTC
-	TRBV19	-	TRBJ2-1	CASSISTGRNEQFF	TGTGCCAGTAGTATTAGTACAGGTAGAAATGAGCAGTTCTTC
-	TRBV30	TRBD2	TRBJ2-1	CAWGGWRTSGSNNEQFF	TGTGCCTGGGGGGGGTGGAGGACTAGCGGGAGCAACAATGAGCAGTTCTTC
-	TRBV4-2	TRBD1	TRBJ2-5	CASSQDATGAARETQYF	TGTGCCAGCAGCCAAGATGCGACAGGGGCTGCCAGGGAGACCCAGTACTTC
few	TRBV18	-	TRBJ2-7	CASSPRWGEVNEQYF	TGTGCCAGCTCACCACGATGGGGGGAAGTAAACGAGCAGTACTTC
few	TRBV7-2	-	TRBJ2-1	CASSLRQGLTYNEQFF	TGTGCCAGCAGCTTAAGGCAGGGGTTGACCTACAATGAGCAGTTCTTC
-	TRBV6-1	-	TRBJ2-5	CASSEAGLRGSTQYF	TGTGCCAGCAGTGAAGCGGGGCTAAGGGGGTCGACCCAGTACTTC
-	TRBV30	-	TRBJ1-2	CAWSVNIPYGYTF	TGTGCCTGGAGTGTAAACATCCCCTATGGCTACACCTTC
-	TRBV4-3	-	TRBJ2-7	CASSQDHRGYEQYF	TGCGCCAGCAGCCAAGACCATCGAGGCTACGAGCAGTACTTC
-	TRBV6-5	TRBD2	TRBJ2-5	CASSYGGGAGETQYF	TGTGCCAGCAGTTACGGCGGGGGGGCCGGCGAGACCCAGTACTTC
-	TRBV4-3	-	TRBJ1-6	CASSQDWRRFPSPLHF	TGCGCCAGCAGCCAAGATTGGAGGAGATTTCCTTCACCCCTCCACTTT
-	TRBV5-4	TRBD2	TRBJ2-2	CASSRVAGGIPGELFF	TGTGCCAGCAGTAGGGTAGCGGGGGGAATCCCCGGGGAGCTGTTTTTT
-	TRBV6-4	-	TRBJ2-1	CASSAGLYNEQFF	TGTGCCAGCAGCGCCGGACTGTACAATGAGCAGTTCTTC
-	TRBV18	-	TRBJ2-3	CASSPPAGTDTQYF	TGTGCCAGCTCACCACCTGCAGGCACAGATACGCAGTATTTT
-	TRBV9	-	TRBJ1-4	CASSASPGHPNEKLFF	TGTGCCAGCAGTGCATCACCGGGACACCCTAATGAAAAACTGTTTTTT
-	TRBV6-5	-	TRBJ2-1	CASSYSAQGVQFF	TGTGCCAGCAGTTACTCGGCACAGGGTGTCCAGTTCTTC
-	TRBV7-6	-	TRBJ2-7	CASSLEGTAYEQYF	TGTGCCAGCAGCTTGGAGGGGACAGCATACGAGCAGTACTTC
-	TRBV19	TRBD1	TRBJ1-2	CASSMGQGYGYTF	TGTGCCAGTAGTATGGGACAGGGCTATGGCTACACCTTC
-	TRBV6-5	-	TRBJ1-5	CASSAERAGQPQHF	TGTGCCAGCAGCGCGGAGCGGGCTGGCCAGCCCCAGCATTTT
-	TRBV20-1	-	TRBJ2-7	CSAGTTYEQYF	TGCAGTGCTGGGACAACCTACGAGCAGTACTTC
-	TRBV5-1	TRBD1	TRBJ2-5	CASSLQTGGETQYF	TGCGCCAGCAGCTTACAGACAGGGGGAGAGACCCAGTACTTC
-	TRBV5-4	-	TRBJ2-2	CASSRRAGLNTGELFF	TGTGCCAGCAGCAGACGCGCGGGACTGAACACCGGGGAGCTGTTTTTT
-	TRBV5-6	-	TRBJ1-1	CASSLIGDRAFF	TGTGCCAGCAGCTTGATCGGGGATAGGGCTTTCTTT
-	TRBV27	-	TRBJ1-5	CASSPDNSNQPQHF	TGTGCCAGCAGTCCTGACAATAGCAATCAGCCCCAGCATTTT
-	TRBV19	-	TRBJ2-1	CASSIDRGRGANEQFF	TGTGCCAGTAGTATAGATCGGGGACGGGGGGCAAATGAGCAGTTCTTC
-	TRBV18	TRBD2	TRBJ2-1	CASSPISGLAGVQFF	TGTGCCAGCTCACCAATTTCGGGGCTAGCGGGGGTGCAGTTCTTC
-	TRBV18	-	TRBJ1-2	CASSPAYRETHYGYTF	TGTGCCAGCTCACCTGCTTACAGGGAAACTCACTATGGCTACACCTTC
-	TRBV5-8	-	TRBJ1-3	CASSPGPGMTGNTIYF	TGTGCCAGCAGCCCGGGCCCAGGGATGACTGGAAACACCATATATTTT
once	TRBV6-6	TRBD1	TRBJ1-2	CASSDLGQGNYGYTF	TGTGCCAGCAGTGATCTAGGACAGGGAAACTATGGCTACACCTTC
-	TRBV11-2	-	TRBJ2-7	CASSRTQGAFYEQYF	TGTGCCAGCAGTAGGACACAGGGAGCATTCTACGAGCAGTACTTC
-	TRBV6-5	-	TRBJ1-2	CASSPGVGGDYGYTF	TGTGCCAGCAGCCCCGGGGTGGGAGGTGACTATGGCTACACCTTC
-	TRBV19	-	TRBJ2-7	CASSIKYVTGAYEQYF	TGTGCCAGTAGTATTAAGTATGTGACAGGAGCCTACGAGCAGTACTTC
-	TRBV6-5	TRBD1	TRBJ1-6	CASSTDRDRDSPLHF	TGTGCCAGCAGCACCGACAGGGATCGGGATTCACCCCTCCACTTT
-	TRBV6-5	TRBD1	TRBJ2-7	CASGRQGMSSYEQYF	TGTGCCAGCGGACGACAGGGGATGAGCTCCTACGAGCAGTACTTC
-	TRBV18	-	TRBJ2-7	CASSPSGAYEQYF	TGTGCCAGCTCACCATCGGGGGCCTACGAGCAGTACTTC
-	TRBV5-1	TRBD1	TRBJ1-2	CASSSGQLPHGYTF	TGCGCCAGCAGCTCGGGACAGCTCCCCCATGGCTACACCTTC
-	TRBV19	-	TRBJ1-2	CASSGSGVHGYTF	TGTGCCAGTAGTGGGTCCGGGGTCCATGGCTACACCTTC
-	TRBV7-9	-	TRBJ2-5	CASIYEGGDANWRQETQYF	TGTGCCAGCATATATGAAGGGGGGGACGCCAACTGGAGGCAAGAGACCCAGTACTTC
few	TRBV2	-	TRBJ1-1	CASRFLAGTEAFF	TGTGCCAGCAGGTTTCTAGCGGGCACTGAAGCTTTCTTT
-	TRBV9	TRBD2	TRBJ2-3	CASSVGQLADSTDTQYF	TGTGCCAGCAGCGTAGGCCAGCTAGCGGATAGCACAGATACGCAGTATTTT
-	TRBV19	TRBD1	TRBJ2-7	CASSIGGQGARYEQYF	TGTGCCAGTAGTATTGGGGGACAGGGGGCGCGATACGAGCAGTACTTC
-	TRBV7-8	-	TRBJ2-7	CASSHTYEQYF	TGTGCCAGCAGTCACACCTACGAGCAGTACTTC
once	TRBV4-1	-	TRBJ2-7	CASSQDSERTGYEQYF	TGCGCCAGCAGCCAAGATTCAGAACGAACGGGCTACGAGCAGTACTTC